This passage covers 25 T cell receptor beta chains from one sample sequenced in a study of shared clonotypes between healthy human individuals. The data were produced by immunoSEQ multiplex PCR, yet TCRdb's version contains in-frame clones alone and is incomplete. There are a few million clones in the sample; around 93% occur only once, and more than 1.5% lies in the top ten. It was CD45RO-negative cells, positively selected for CCR7, that made up naive CD8 cells, with terminally differentiated effector memory CD45RA+ cells excluded. Specimen: naive CD8+ T cells from PBMCs. These receptors all come from a man between 18 and 29 years old in good health. Some clones in this sample may be carry-over from other donors' samples.

Turning to this clone: Other DNA sequences within the sample encode an identical CDR3. The genes are TRBV7-9 and TRBJ2-3; a weak D match, TRBD2 (6 bases). Germline CDR1 and CDR2: SEHNR and FQNEAQ (reference sequence). V was pared by 4 bases and J by 4 bases, with 12 bases between. The CDR3 extends over 14 amino acids. The CDR3 DNA sequence: TGTGCCAGCAGCTCCCGGGACTCACCAGATACGCAGTATTTT. Its protein product is CASSSRDSPDTQYF.

The CDR3 coding sequence is TGTGCCAGCAGTCCCGGAGCTAGCGGCCCTTTATACAATGAGCAGTTCTTC. Encoded protein: CASSPGASGPLYNEQFF. The chain employs TRBV2 and TRBJ2-1; 7 bases agree with TRBD2. Germline-derived CDR1 and CDR2 are SNHLY and FYNNEI. J gave up 4 bases and V 5 bases, and 14 bases lay outside the gene matches. The CDR3 is made up of 17 amino acids.

This clone was recorded once. This sequence joins TRBV4-1 and TRBJ2-7, with 7 positions matching TRBD1. The CDR3 loop spans 15 amino acids. Germline CDR1 and CDR2: MGHRA and YSYEKL. Trimming removed 0 bases from V and 2 bases from J; junction bases left unmatched: 4. CDR3 bases: TGCGCCAGCAGCCAAGAAAGGGACAGCCCCTACGAGCAGTACTTC. It translates to CASSQERDSPYEQYF.

This CDR3 is CASSLAETAGVDGYTF. CDR3 in DNA: TGTGCCAGCAGCTTAGCTGAGACCGCCGGGGTCGATGGCTACACCTTC. The chain couples TRBV7-9 to TRBJ1-2; D ambiguous. With 0 bases removed from V and 6 bases from J, the gap between germline ends came to 17 bases. Germline values: CDR1 SEHNR, CDR2 FQNEAQ (reference sequence). This CDR3 contains 16 residues.

The chain employs TRBV5-1 and TRBJ2-5, with D uncertain. The germline V gene has CDR1 SGHRS and CDR2 YFSETQ. Trimming took 2 bases from V and 4 from J, leaving 3 bases between them. This CDR3 has 11 amino acids. The CDR3 DNA reads TGCGCCAGCAGCTTTCTAGAGACCCAGTACTTC. It is translated as CASSFLETQYF.

The chain links TRBV28 to TRBJ2-7, with 7 bases fitting TRBD2. Germline values: CDR1 MDHEN, CDR2 SYDVKM. The CDR3 runs 16 residues. The ends lost 2 bases at V and 6 bases at J; junction bases unmatched: 13. The CDR3 nucleotides are TGTGCCAGCAGTTTAGCCCGGTTGATAGCGGGTGGCGAGCAGTACTTC. Translating it yields CASSLARLIAGGEQYF.

The chain joins TRBV29-1 to TRBJ2-4, with no clear D. V lost 5 bases and J 7 bases, leaving 6 bases between the germline ends. CDR1 SQVTM and CDR2 ANQGSEA come from the germline V gene. The CDR3 spans 10 residues. The CDR3, as DNA: TGCAGCGTTCTACAGAACATTCAGTACTTC. Its translation: CSVLQNIQYF.

This chain connects TRBV9 to TRBJ2-7, with D uncertain. Germline assignment: CDR1 SGDLS and CDR2 YYNGEE. This CDR3 is built from 12 residues. Trimming left V 3 bases short and J 5 bases short, with 9 bases between. This chain's CDR3 is CASSAPGHEQYF. CDR3 coding DNA: TGTGCCAGCAGCGCCCCCGGGCACGAGCAGTACTTC.

This sequence joins TRBV5-1 and TRBJ2-1, with 7 bases that match TRBD1. Germline values: CDR1 SGHRS, CDR2 YFSETQ. The CDR3 spans 16 residues. V gave up 0 bases and J gave up 0 bases; unmatched junction bases: 3. The CDR3 nucleotides read TGCGCCAGCAGCTTGGGTTGGACAGGCTCCTACAATGAGCAGTTCTTC. It yields the protein CASSLGWTGSYNEQFF.

The chain employs TRBV5-5 and TRBJ2-7; TRBD1 matches at 7 bases. V was pared by 2 bases and J by 3 bases, with 11 bases of the junction left unmatched. CDR1 and CDR2 from the germline V gene are SGHKS and YYEKEE (reference sequence). The length of the CDR3 is 16 residues. The CDR3: CASSLGDSGRGYEQYF. The CDR3 DNA is TGTGCCAGCAGCTTAGGGGACAGTGGGAGAGGCTACGAGCAGTACTTC.

The rearrangement uses TRBV7-9 and TRBJ2-7; 10 nucleotides match TRBD2. Germline assignment: CDR1 SEHNR and CDR2 FQNEAQ (reference sequence). This CDR3 spans 17 amino acids. J gave up 1 base and V 0 bases, and 6 bases lay outside the gene matches. DNA for the CDR3: TGTGCCAGCAGCTTAGCCGGGGGACTAGCGTCGTCCTACGAGCAGTACTTC. Protein sequence: CASSLAGGLASSYEQYF.

V usage is TRBV28 and J usage is TRBJ1-5, with D tentatively TRBD1 (6 bases). The CDR3 loop spans 14 amino acids. Per the germline V gene, CDR1 is MDHEN and CDR2 is SYDVKM. Trimming removed 6 bases at V and 7 bases at J, with 16 bases between. The CDR3 region has the DNA TGTGCCAGCAGCCCCCGGACAGTTCGGCAGCCCCAGCATTTT. Protein sequence: CASSPRTVRQPQHF.

This rearrangement joins TRBV7-2 to TRBJ1-5; D gene ambiguous. Trimming pared 2 bases from V and 7 bases from J, leaving 15 bases between. In germline, CDR1 is SGHTA, CDR2 FQGNSA. The CDR3 covers 15 residues. Written as DNA, the CDR3 is TGTGCCAGCAGCTTAACCTCCCGGTTAGGACAGCCCCAGCATTTT. Encoded protein: CASSLTSRLGQPQHF.

The V gene is TRBV9, the J gene TRBJ2-6; D gene unclear. The V end lost 3 bases, the J end lost 7 bases, and 8 bases lay between the germline ends. The germline gives CDR1 SGDLS, CDR2 YYNGEE. There are 13 residues in the CDR3. The CDR3 bases are TGTGCCAGCAGCGCCCCCCTCGCCAACGTCCTGACTTTC. This encodes CASSAPLANVLTF. The full variable domain, rest sourced from reference TRBV9 and TRBJ2-6, is DSGVTQTPKHLITATGQRVTLRCSPRSGDLSVYWYQQSLDQGLQFLIQYYNGEERAKGNILERFSAQQFPDLHSELNLSSLELGDSALYFCASSAPLANVLTFGAGSRLTVL.

The J gene is TRBJ2-7, the V gene TRBV4-1; 8 nucleotides match TRBD1. This CDR3 comprises 15 residues. V lost 4 bases, J lost 2 bases, and 7 bases stayed unmatched. Per germline, CDR1 MGHRA and CDR2 YSYEKL. The CDR3 DNA reads as TGCGCCAGCAGCCCAGGACAGGGAAGTACCTACGAGCAGTACTTC. As protein: CASSPGQGSTYEQYF.

Worth noting for this clone: This sample includes further DNA sequences coding for the same CDR3. The chain recombines TRBV28 with TRBJ2-1; D not resolved. With 5 bases removed from V and 4 bases from J, the gap between germline ends came to 3 bases. CDR3 length: 11 residues. CDR1 MDHEN and CDR2 SYDVKM come from the germline V gene. CDR3 region: CASSAYNEQFF. Written as DNA, the CDR3 is TGTGCCAGCAGTGCATACAATGAGCAGTTCTTC. The full variable domain, its missing parts supplied by reference TRBV28 and TRBJ2-1, is DVKVTQSSRYLVKRTGEKVFLECVQDMDHENMFWYRQDPGLGLRLIYFSYDVKMKEKGDIPEGYSVSREKKERFSLILESASTNQTSMYLCASSAYNEQFFGPGTRLTVL.

The rearrangement joins TRBV28 to TRBJ2-1; D not resolved. With 3 bases removed from V and 7 bases from J, the gap between germline ends came to 7 bases. The CDR3 covers 12 residues. Germline loops: CDR1 MDHEN, CDR2 SYDVKM. The CDR3 DNA sequence: TGTGCCAGCAGTTTCTCGTGGAATGAGCAGTTCTTC. Translated: CASSFSWNEQFF.

The chain links TRBV19 to TRBJ2-2; a weak D match, TRBD1 (6 bases). With 3 bases removed from V and 6 bases from J, the gap between germline ends came to 11 bases. The length of the CDR3 is 14 residues. Germline lookup yields CDR1 LNHDA and CDR2 SQIVND (reference sequence). The CDR3 DNA reads TGTGCCAGTAGTATGGCAGGGGCGGCCGGGGAGCTGTTTTTT. It encodes CASSMAGAAGELFF.

The CDR3 coding sequence is TGTGCCAGCACGAGGGGAGGCAGGCTGAACACTGAAGCTTTCTTT. This gives the protein CASTRGGRLNTEAFF. The rearrangement uses TRBV7-8 and TRBJ1-1, with D tentatively TRBD1 (5 bases). Germline values: CDR1 SGHVS, CDR2 FQNEAQ. V was clipped by 7 bases and J by 0 bases, with 15 bases between them. There are 15 residues in the CDR3. The variable domain in full, with the rest retrieved from reference TRBV7-8 and TRBJ1-1, is GAGVSQSPRYKVAKRGQDVALRCDPISGHVSLFWYQQALGQGPEFLTYFQNEAQLDKSGLPSDRFFAERPEGSVSTLKIQRTQQEDSAVYLCASTRGGRLNTEAFFGQGTRLTVV.

In this sample, this clone turned up a few times. This chain joins TRBV7-9 and TRBJ1-2; a possible D gene is TRBD1 (5 bases). Trimming stripped 1 base from V and 5 bases from J, with 8 bases between. The CDR3 length is 13 residues. From germline, CDR1 is SEHNR and CDR2 FQNEAQ (reference sequence). The CDR3 loop reads CASSLVTAYGYTF. The CDR3 DNA reads as TGTGCCAGCAGCTTAGTGACAGCTTATGGCTACACCTTC.

The V call is TRBV28, the J call TRBJ2-7; weak D call: TRBD2 (6 bases). V was clipped by 5 bases and J by 4 bases, with 12 bases between them. Germline-derived CDR1 and CDR2 are MDHEN and SYDVKM. The CDR3 covers 13 residues. The DNA for the CDR3 is TGTGCCAGCAGTGGAGGGTTAGGGTACGAGCAGTACTTC. Amino acids: CASSGGLGYEQYF.

The chain links TRBV4-2 to TRBJ2-3; perhaps TRBD2 as D (7 bases). The CDR3 spans 17 residues. From germline, CDR1 is LGHNA and CDR2 YNFKEQ. V lost 1 base and J lost 0, with 14 bases in between. CDR3 residues: CASSQVVGGPSTDTQYF. In DNA, the CDR3 is TGTGCCAGCAGCCAAGTAGTGGGGGGGCCCAGCACAGATACGCAGTATTTT.

The chain joins TRBV7-2 to TRBJ2-3; D gene uncertain. CDR1 SGHTA and CDR2 FQGNSA come from the germline V gene. This CDR3 contains 16 residues. Trimming shortened V by 5 bases and J by 1 base, and 16 bases separated the two germline ends. The CDR3 loop is CASSPTWFLRTDTQYF. The CDR3 DNA reads TGTGCCAGCAGCCCTACGTGGTTCCTCCGCACAGATACGCAGTATTTT.

The chain carries TRBV4-3 and TRBJ1-3, with a weak D call TRBD1 (6 bases). The CDR3 sequence is 16 residues long. Germline values: CDR1 LGHNA, CDR2 YSLEER. V was clipped by 5 bases and J by 0 bases, with 14 bases between them. In DNA form, the CDR3 reads TGCGCCAGCAGCGAGGGACATTCCCACTCTGGAAACACCATATATTTT. It codes for CASSEGHSHSGNTIYF.

The chain joins TRBV2 to TRBJ2-5, with D unresolved. V lost 2 bases, J lost 2 bases, and 12 bases lay in between. Germline V gene sequence: CDR1 SNHLY, CDR2 FYNNEI. The CDR3 contains 15 residues. The CDR3 region has the DNA TGTGCCAGCAGTGAAACGGGTGATATACAAGAGACCCAGTACTTC. Translating it yields CASSETGDIQETQYF. The full variable domain, in which reference TRBV2 and TRBJ2-5 provide the parts outside the CDR3, is EPEVTQTPSHQVTQMGQEVILRCVPISNHLYFYWYRQILGQKVEFLVSFYNNEISEKSEIFDDQFSVERPDGSNFTLKIRSTKLEDSAMYFCASSETGDIQETQYFGPGTRLLVL.